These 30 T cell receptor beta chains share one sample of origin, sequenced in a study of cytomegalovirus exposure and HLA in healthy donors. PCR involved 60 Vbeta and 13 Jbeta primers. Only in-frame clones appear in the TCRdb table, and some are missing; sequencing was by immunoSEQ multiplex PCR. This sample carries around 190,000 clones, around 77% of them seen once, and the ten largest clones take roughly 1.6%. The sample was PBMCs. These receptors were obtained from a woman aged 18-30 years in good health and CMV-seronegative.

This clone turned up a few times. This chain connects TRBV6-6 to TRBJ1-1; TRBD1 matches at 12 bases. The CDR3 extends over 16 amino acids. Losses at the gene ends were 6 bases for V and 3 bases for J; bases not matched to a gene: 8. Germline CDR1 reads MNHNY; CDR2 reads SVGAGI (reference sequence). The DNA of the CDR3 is TGTGCCAGCAGACACCCGGGACAGGGGGCAGACACTGAAGCTTTCTTT. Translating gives CASRHPGQGADTEAFF.

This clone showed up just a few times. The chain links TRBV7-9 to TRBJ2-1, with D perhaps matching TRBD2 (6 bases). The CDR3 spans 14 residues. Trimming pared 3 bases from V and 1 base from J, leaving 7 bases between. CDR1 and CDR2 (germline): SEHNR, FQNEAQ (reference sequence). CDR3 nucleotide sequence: TGTGCCAGCAGCTTGGGACTTTCCTACAATGAGCAGTTCTTC. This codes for CASSLGLSYNEQFF.

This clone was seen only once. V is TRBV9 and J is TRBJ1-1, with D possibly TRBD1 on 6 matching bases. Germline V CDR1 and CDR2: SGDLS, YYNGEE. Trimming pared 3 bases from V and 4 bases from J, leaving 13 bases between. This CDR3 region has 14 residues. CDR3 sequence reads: CASSDQTGRTEAFF. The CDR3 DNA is TGTGCCAGCAGCGACCAAACAGGGCGCACTGAAGCTTTCTTT.

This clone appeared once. CDR3 sequence: CASSYASGLSEQYF. In DNA form, the CDR3 reads TGTGCCAGCAGTTACGCTAGCGGTCTATCCGAGCAGTACTTC. The chain combines TRBV6-5 with TRBJ2-7; 7 positions match TRBD2. This CDR3 comprises 14 residues. With 2 bases clipped from V and 6 bases from J, the junction kept 7 bases outside the gene matches. Germline-derived CDR1 and CDR2 are MNHEY and SVGAGI.

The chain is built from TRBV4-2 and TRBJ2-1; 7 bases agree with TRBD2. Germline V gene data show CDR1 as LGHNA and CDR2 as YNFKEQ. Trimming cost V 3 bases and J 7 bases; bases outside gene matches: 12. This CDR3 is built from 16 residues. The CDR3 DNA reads TGTGCCAGCAGCCATTCCCTCGCGGGGGAAAGTAATGAGCAGTTCTTC. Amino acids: CASSHSLAGESNEQFF.

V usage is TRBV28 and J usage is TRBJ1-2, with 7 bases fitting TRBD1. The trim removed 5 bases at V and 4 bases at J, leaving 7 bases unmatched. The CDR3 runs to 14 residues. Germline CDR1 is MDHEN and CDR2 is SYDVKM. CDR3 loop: CASSTDRVGYGYTF. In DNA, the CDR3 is TGTGCCAGCAGTACAGACAGGGTCGGCTATGGCTACACCTTC.

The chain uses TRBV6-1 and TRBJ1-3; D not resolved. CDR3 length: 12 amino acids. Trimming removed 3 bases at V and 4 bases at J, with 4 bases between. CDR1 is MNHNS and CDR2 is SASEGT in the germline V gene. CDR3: CASSERGNTIYF. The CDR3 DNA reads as TGTGCCAGCAGTGAGAGAGGAAACACCATATATTTT.

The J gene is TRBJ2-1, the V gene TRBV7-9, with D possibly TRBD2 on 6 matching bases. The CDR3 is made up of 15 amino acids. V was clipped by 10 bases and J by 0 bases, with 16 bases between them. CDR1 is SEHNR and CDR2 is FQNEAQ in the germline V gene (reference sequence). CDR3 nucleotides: TGTGCCACACAAGGCGGGATCTCCTCCTACAATGAGCAGTTCTTC. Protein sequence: CATQGGISSYNEQFF.

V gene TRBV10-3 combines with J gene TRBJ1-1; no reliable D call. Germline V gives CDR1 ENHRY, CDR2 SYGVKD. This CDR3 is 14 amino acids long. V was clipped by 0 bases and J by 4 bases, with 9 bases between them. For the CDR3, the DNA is TGTGCCATCAGTGAGTCCAGCCGGGGCACTGAAGCTTTCTTT. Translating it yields CAISESSRGTEAFF.

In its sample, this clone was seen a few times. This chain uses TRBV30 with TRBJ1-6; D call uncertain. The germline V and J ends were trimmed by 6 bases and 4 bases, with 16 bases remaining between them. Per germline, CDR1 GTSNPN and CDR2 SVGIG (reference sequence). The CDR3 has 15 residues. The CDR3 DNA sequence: TGTGCCTGCGCTTTAGGATCGGGTTATAATTCACCCCTCCACTTT. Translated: CACALGSGYNSPLHF.

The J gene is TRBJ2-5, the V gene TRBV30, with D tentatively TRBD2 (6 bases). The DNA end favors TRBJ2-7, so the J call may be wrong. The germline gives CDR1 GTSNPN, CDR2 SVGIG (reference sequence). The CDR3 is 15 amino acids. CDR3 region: CAWSLVGGKSYEQYF. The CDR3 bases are TGTGCCTGGAGTTTGGTTGGGGGGAAGTCCTACGAGCAGTACTTC.

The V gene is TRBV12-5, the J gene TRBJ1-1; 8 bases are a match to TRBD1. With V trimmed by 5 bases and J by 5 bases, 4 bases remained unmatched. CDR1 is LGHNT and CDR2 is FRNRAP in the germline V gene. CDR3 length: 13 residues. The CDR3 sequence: CASGRQGRTEAFF. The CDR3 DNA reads TGTGCTAGTGGTAGACAGGGGCGAACTGAAGCTTTCTTT.

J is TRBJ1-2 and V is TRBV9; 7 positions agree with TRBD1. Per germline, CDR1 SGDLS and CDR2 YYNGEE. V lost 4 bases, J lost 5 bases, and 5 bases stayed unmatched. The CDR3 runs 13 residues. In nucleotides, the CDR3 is TGTGCCAGCAGCACTGGGACAGCATATGGCTACACCTTC. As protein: CASSTGTAYGYTF.

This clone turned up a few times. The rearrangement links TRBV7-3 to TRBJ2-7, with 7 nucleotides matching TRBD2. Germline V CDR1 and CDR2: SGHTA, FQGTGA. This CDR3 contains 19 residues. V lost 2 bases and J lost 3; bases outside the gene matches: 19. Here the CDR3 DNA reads TGTGCCAGCAGCTTAGGCCGTTCTCCTAGGCTAGCGGCAAACTACGAGCAGTACTTC. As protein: CASSLGRSPRLAANYEQYF.

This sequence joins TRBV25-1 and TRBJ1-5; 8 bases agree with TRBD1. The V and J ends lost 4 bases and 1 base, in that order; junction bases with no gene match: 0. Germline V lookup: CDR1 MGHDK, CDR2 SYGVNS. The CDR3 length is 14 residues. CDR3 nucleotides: TGTGCCAGCAGTGGGACAGGGAGCAATCAGCCCCAGCATTTT. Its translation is CASSGTGSNQPQHF.

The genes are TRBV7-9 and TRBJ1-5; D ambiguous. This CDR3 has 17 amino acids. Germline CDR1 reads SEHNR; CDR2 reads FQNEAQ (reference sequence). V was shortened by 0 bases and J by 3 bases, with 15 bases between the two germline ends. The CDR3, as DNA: TGTGCCAGCAGCTTAGCGCGGTCTGCGGGGAACAATCAGCCCCAGCATTTT. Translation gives CASSLARSAGNNQPQHF.

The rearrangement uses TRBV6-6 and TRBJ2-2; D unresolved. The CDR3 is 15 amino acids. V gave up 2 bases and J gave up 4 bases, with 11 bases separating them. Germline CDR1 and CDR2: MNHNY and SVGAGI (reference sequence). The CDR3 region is CASSYPPPGTGELFF. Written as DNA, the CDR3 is TGTGCCAGCAGTTACCCCCCGCCGGGCACCGGGGAGCTGTTTTTT.

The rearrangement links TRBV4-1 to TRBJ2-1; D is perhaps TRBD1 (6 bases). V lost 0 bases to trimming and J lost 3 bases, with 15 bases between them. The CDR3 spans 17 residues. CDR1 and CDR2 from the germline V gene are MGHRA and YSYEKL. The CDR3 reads CASSQDPDEQGYNEQFF. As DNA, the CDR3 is TGCGCCAGCAGCCAAGATCCGGACGAACAGGGCTACAATGAGCAGTTCTTC.

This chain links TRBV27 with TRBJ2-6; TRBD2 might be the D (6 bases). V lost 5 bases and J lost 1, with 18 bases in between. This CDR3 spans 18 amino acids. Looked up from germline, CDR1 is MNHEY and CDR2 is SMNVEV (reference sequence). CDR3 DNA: TGTGCCAGCAGTCCTGTGGGGGGACTTAATTCTGGGGCCAACGTCCTGACTTTC. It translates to CASSPVGGLNSGANVLTF. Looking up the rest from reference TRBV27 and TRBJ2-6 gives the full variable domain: EAQVTQNPRYLITVTGKKLTVTCSQNMNHEYMSWYRQDPGLGLRQIYYSMNVEVTDKGDVPEGYKVSRKEKRNFPLILESPSPNQTSLYFCASSPVGGLNSGANVLTFGAGSRLTVL.

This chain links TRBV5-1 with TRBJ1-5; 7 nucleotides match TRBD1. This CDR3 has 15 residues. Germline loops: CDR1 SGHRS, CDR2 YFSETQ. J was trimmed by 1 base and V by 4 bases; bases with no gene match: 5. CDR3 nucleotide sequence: TGCGCCAGCAGCGTGACAGGGATCAGCAATCAGCCCCAGCATTTT. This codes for CASSVTGISNQPQHF.

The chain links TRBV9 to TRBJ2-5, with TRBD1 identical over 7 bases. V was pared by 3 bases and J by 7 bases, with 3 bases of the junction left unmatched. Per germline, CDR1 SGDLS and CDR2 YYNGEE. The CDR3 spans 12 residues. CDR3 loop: CASSETGMTQYF. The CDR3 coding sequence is TGTGCCAGCAGCGAGACAGGGATGACCCAGTACTTC. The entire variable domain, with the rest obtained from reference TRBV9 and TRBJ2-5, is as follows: DSGVTQTPKHLITATGQRVTLRCSPRSGDLSVYWYQQSLDQGLQFLIQYYNGEERAKGNILERFSAQQFPDLHSELNLSSLELGDSALYFCASSETGMTQYFGPGTRLLVL.

CDR3 in amino acids: CASSLRQGYEQYF. The DNA for the CDR3 is TGTGCCAGCAGTCTAAGACAGGGCTACGAGCAGTACTTC. This sequence joins TRBV11-2 and TRBJ2-7; TRBD1 aligns across 7 bases. CDR3 length: 13 residues. CDR1 SGHAT and CDR2 FQNNGV come from the germline V gene. J lost 3 bases, V lost 6 bases, and 5 bases had no gene match.

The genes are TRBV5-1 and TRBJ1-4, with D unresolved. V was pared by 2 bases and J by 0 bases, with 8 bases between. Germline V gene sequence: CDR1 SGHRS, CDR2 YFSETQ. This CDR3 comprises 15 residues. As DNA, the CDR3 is TGCGCCAGCAGCTTTGGCGGTGCAACTAATGAAAAACTGTTTTTT. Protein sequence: CASSFGGATNEKLFF.

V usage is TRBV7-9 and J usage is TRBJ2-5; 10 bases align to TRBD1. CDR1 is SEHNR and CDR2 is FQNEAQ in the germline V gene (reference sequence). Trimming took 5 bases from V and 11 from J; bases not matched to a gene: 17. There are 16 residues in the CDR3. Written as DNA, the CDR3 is TGTGCCAGCAGCACATCGAGGGACAGGGGTTTGGATGAGCAGTACTTC. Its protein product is CASSTSRDRGLDEQYF.

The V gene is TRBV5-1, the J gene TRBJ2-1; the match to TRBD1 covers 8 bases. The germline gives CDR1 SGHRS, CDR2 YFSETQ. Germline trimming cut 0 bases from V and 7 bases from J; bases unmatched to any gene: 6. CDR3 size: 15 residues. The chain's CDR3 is CASSLGAGGLNEQFF. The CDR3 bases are TGCGCCAGCAGCTTGGGGGCAGGGGGCTTAAATGAGCAGTTCTTC.

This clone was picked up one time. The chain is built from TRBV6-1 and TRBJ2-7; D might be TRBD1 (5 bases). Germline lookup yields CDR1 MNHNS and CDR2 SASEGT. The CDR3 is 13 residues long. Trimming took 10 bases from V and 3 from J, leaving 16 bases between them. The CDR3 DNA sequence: TGTGCCATACACGTACCTACAGGCTACGAGCAGTACTTC. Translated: CAIHVPTGYEQYF.

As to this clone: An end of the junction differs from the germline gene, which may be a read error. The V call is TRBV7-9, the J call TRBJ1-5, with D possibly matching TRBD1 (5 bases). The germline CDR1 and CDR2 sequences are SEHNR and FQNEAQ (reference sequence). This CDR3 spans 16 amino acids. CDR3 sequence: CSSSDQGSRFNQPQHF. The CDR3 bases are TGTTCCAGCAGCGACCAGGGTTCTCGGTTCAATCAGCCCCAGCATTTT.

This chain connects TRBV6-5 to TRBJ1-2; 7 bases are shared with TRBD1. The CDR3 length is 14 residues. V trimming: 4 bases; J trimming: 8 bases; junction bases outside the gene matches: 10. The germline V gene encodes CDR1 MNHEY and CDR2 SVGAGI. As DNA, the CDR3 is TGTGCCAGCAGTTCCACCGGGACAGTTGGAGGCTACACCTTC. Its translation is CASSSTGTVGGYTF.

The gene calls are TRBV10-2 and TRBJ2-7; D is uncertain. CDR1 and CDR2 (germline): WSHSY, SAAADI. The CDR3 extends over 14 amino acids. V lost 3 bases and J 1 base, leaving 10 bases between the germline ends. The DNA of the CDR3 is TGCGCCAGCAGTGAAAGTGCCGGTTCCTACGAGCAGTACTTC. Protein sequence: CASSESAGSYEQYF.

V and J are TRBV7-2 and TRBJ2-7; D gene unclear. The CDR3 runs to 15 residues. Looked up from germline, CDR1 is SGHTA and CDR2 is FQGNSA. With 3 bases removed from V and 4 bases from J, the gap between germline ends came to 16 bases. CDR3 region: CASSLVTQNGYEQYF. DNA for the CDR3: TGTGCCAGCAGCTTGGTCACCCAAAACGGGTACGAGCAGTACTTC.